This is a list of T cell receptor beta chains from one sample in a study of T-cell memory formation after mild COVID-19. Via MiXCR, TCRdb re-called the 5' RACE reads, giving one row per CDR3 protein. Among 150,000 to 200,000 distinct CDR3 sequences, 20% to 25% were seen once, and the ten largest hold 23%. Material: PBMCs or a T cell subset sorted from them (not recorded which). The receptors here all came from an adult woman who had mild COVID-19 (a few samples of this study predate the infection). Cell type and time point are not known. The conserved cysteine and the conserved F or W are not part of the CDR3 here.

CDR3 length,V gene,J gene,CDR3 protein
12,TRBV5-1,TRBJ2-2,ASSLAGRNGELF
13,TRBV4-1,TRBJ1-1,ASSKGGEGGTEAF
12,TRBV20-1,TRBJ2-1,SARAGRGLNEQF
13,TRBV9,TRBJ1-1,ASSVGWGMNTEAF
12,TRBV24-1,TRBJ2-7,ATSDPTGGNEQY
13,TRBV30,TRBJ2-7,AWSPTGKGFGEQY
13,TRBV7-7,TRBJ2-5,ASSLATSWWETQY
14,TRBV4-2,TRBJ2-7,ASSQDYWGFGNEQY
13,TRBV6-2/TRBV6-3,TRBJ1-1,ASSYRQGWNTEAF
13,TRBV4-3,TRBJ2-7,ASSPVIDESYEQY
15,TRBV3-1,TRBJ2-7,ASSQGFWPSSSYEQY
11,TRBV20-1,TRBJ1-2,SADQDRAGRYT
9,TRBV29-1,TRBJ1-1,SVVGNTEAF
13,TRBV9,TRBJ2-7,ASSLNTGLPYEQY
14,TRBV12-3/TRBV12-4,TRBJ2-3,ASSFRRGITTDTQY
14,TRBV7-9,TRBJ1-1,ASSLVGGEEGRKAF
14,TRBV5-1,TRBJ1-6,ASSLDPWGDDSPLH
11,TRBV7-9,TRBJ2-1,ASRYGGDNEQF
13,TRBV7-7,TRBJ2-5,ASSLAKGSGETQY